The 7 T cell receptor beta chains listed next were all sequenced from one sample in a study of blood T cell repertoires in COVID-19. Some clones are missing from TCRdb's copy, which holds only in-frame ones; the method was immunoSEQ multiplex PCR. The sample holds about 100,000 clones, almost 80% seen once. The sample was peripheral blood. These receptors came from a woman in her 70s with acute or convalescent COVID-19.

The CDR3 DNA sequence: TGTGCCTGGAGTGAGAGGGTTGGCAATCAGCCCCAGCATTTT. Translation gives CAWSERVGNQPQHF. This chain connects TRBV30 to TRBJ1-5; D not certain. Per the germline V gene, CDR1 is GTSNPN and CDR2 is SVGIG (reference sequence). This CDR3 is built from 14 residues. V was cut by 1 base and J by 2 bases, with 9 bases left in between. The entire variable domain, with the rest obtained from reference TRBV30 and TRBJ1-5, is as follows: SQTIHQWPATLVQPVGSPLSLECTVEGTSNPNLYWYRQAAGRGLQLLFYSVGIGQISSEVPQNLSASRPQDRQFILSSKKLLLSDSGFYLCAWSERVGNQPQHFGDGTRLSIL.

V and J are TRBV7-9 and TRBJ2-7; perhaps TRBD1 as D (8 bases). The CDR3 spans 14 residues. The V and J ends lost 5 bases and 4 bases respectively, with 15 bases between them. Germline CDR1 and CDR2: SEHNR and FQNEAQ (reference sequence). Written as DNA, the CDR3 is TGTGCCAGCAGCCCCGGACAGGGAGGGTACGAGCAGTACGTC. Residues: CASSPGQGGYEQYV.

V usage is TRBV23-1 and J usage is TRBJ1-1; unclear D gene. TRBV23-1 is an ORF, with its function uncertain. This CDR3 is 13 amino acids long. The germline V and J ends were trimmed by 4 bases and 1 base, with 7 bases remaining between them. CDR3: CASSPHPNTEAFF. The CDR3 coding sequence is TGCGCCAGCAGTCCACATCCGAACACTGAAGCTTTCTTT.

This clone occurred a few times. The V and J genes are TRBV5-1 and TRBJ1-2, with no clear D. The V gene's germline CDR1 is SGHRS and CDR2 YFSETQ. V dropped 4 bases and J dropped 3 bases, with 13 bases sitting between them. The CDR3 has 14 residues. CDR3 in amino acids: CASSNNYPDYGYTF. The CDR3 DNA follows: TGCGCCAGCAGCAATAATTACCCGGACTATGGCTACACCTTC.

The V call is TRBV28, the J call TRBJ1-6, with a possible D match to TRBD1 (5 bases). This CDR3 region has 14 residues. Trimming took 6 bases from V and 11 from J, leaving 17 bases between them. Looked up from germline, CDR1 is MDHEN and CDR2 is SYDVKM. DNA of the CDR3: TGTGCCAGCAGGCGGTCTCATAAAGGGGCACCCCTCCACTTT. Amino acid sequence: CASRRSHKGAPLHF. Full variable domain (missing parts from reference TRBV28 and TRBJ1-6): DVKVTQSSRYLVKRTGEKVFLECVQDMDHENMFWYRQDPGLGLRLIYFSYDVKMKEKGDIPEGYSVSREKKERFSLILESASTNQTSMYLCASRRSHKGAPLHFGNGTRLTVT.

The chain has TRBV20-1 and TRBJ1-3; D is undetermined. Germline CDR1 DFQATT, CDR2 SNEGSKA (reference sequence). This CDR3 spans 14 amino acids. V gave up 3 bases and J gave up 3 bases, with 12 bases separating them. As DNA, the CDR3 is TGCAGTGCTAGTCCCTTGTTCAGTGGAAACACCATATATTTT. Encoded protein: CSASPLFSGNTIYF.

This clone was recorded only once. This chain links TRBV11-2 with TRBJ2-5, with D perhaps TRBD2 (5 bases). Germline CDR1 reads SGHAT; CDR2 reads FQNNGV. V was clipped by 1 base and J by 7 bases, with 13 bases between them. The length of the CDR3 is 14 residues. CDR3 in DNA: TGTGCCAGCAGCTTAGCTGTGAGGGTCGGGACCCAGTACTTC. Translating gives CASSLAVRVGTQYF.